What follows describes a single TCR beta chain. The antigen is unknown. Study processing details: Because ImmunoSEQ provided only junction sequences with no quality scores, the filtering differed. Assay: immunoSEQ multiplex PCR; the TCRdb copy retains only in-frame clones and omits some. V, J and clone size are those of that table, while D and trimming were read from the DNA. The data hold about 960,000 clones, with over 60% observed a single time. The record originates from a study of shared clonotypes between healthy human individuals. About the research overall: The cohort comprised a couple of women and three men. Their ages spanned 18 to 49 years.

Study-wide findings and caveats: Naive subsets generally had larger estimated richness than memory subsets. Measured sharing among donors was expected to vary with sequencing depth.

Unmatched junction bases numbered 6, after V lost 5 bases and J lost 5 bases. Germline CDR1 MDHEN, CDR2 SYDVKM. This CDR3 is 14 amino acids long. This TCR was recovered from a man younger than 30 in good health. Material: memory CD4+ T cells sorted from blood. Subset noted: CD45RA-negative fraction. The chain is built from TRBV28 and TRBJ1-1; 9 bases are a match to TRBD1. As DNA, the CDR3 is TGTGCCAGCAGTCTCAACAGGGGGCAGACTGAAGCTTTCTTT. Translated, it gives CASSLNRGQTEAFF.